This TCR beta chain was retrieved from a study of response to subunit inactivated influenza vaccine. This clonotype was found a few times. Each CDR3 protein is one row after TCRdb ran MiXCR on the RT-PCR reads. The sample holds 500,000 to 700,000 distinct CDR3 sequences, under 25% seen once. This CDR3 contains 15 residues. CDR1 is MNHEY and CDR2 is SMNVEV in the germline V gene (reference sequence). Trimming cost V 6 bases and J 6 bases; bases outside gene matches: 5. The sample also formed part of further work on T cells expressing NK-cell markers. This second report adds: Researchers built TCR beta cDNA using 5'RACE template switching with UMIs. Beta-chain profiling covered CD3+CD56+NKG2C+, CD3+CD56+NKG2C- and CD3+CD56-NKG2C+ sorted subsets.

The TCR was taken from a man aged 45-60 years who received an inactivated influenza vaccine. The rearrangement links TRBV27 to TRBJ1-6; 10 nucleotides line up with TRBD1. The specimen comprised CD4+ T cells sorted from PBMCs, sampled 11 to 12 days after vaccination. CDR3 sequence (DNA): TGTGCCAGCAGAGCCGGGACAGGGGCTAATTCACCCCTCCACTTT. Residues: CASRAGTGANSPLHF.